One sample yielded the 15 T cell receptor beta chains listed below, sequenced in a study of vaccination effects on CD4 cells after COVID-19. Clones were sequenced by immunoSEQ multiplex PCR, and TCRdb holds only the in-frame ones, with some missing. The sample yields roughly 41,000 clones, under 70% seen once. Upon completion of approximately ten days in culture, CD4+ T cells were isolated. Each person got two doses of an mRNA SARS-CoV-2 vaccine, BNT162b2 or mRNA-1273. For these receptors, no antigen is known. The source was CD4+ T cells from PBMCs cultured without peptide, collected after COVID-19 vaccination. The origin of the receptors is a human donor who received a COVID-19 vaccine.

The chain's CDR3 is CASNRYGDEAFF. The CDR3 nucleotides are TGTGCCAGCAACCGCTATGGGGATGAAGCTTTCTTT. The J gene is TRBJ1-1, the V gene TRBV11-2; D remains ambiguous. The V and J ends lost 7 bases and 7 bases respectively, with 13 bases between them. The CDR3 contains 12 residues. Per the germline V gene, CDR1 is SGHAT and CDR2 is FQNNGV.

The chain links TRBV7-9 to TRBJ1-4, with D uncertain. The CDR3 sequence is 15 residues long. Germline V gene data show CDR1 as SEHNR and CDR2 as FQNEAQ (reference sequence). V lost 2 bases and J lost 7, with 14 bases in between. The CDR3 region has the DNA TGTGCCAGCAGCTTAAAGCGGGGAATGGGTGAAAAACTGTTTTTT. This gives the protein CASSLKRGMGEKLFF.

The V gene is TRBV5-4, the J gene TRBJ2-5, with a tentative D call TRBD2 (5 bases). Germline V CDR1 and CDR2: SGHNT, YYREEE (reference sequence). This CDR3 is 14 amino acids long. The V end was cut by 0 bases, the J end by 4 bases, with 10 bases between. This chain's CDR3 is CASSLGEWRETQYF. The CDR3, as DNA: TGTGCCAGCAGCTTGGGGGAGTGGCGAGAGACCCAGTACTTC.

The chain is built from TRBV5-1 and TRBJ2-2, with D perhaps given as TRBD1 or TRBD2 (6 bases each). CDR3 size: 16 residues. V lost 0 bases and J lost 0, with 9 bases in between. Germline V lookup: CDR1 SGHRS, CDR2 YFSETQ. In nucleotides, the CDR3 is TGCGCCAGCAGCTTGGTCGGGGGCTCGAACACCGGGGAGCTGTTTTTT. Protein product: CASSLVGGSNTGELFF.

This sequence joins TRBV6-5 and TRBJ1-5; 7 bases map to TRBD1. CDR1 MNHEY and CDR2 SVGAGI come from the germline V gene. V was clipped by 5 bases and J by 2 bases; unmatched bases: 6. The CDR3 contains 15 residues. CDR3 protein: CASSTTGNGNQPQHF. CDR3 bases: TGTGCCAGCAGTACGACAGGGAATGGCAATCAGCCCCAGCATTTT.

This chain's CDR3 is CASRHKENTGELFF. CDR3 in DNA: TGTGCCAGTAGACATAAGGAGAACACCGGGGAGCTGTTTTTT. The chain couples TRBV19 to TRBJ2-2; D unclear. With 6 bases removed from V and 1 base from J, the gap between germline ends came to 9 bases. Germline CDR1 is LNHDA and CDR2 is SQIVND (reference sequence). The CDR3 length is 14 residues.

This chain joins TRBV5-1 and TRBJ1-1; TRBD1 aligns across 8 bases. V lost 0 bases and J lost 6; bases outside the gene matches: 4. Germline V gene sequence: CDR1 SGHRS, CDR2 YFSETQ. This CDR3 contains 14 residues. The CDR3 DNA reads as TGCGCCAGCAGCTTGGAGGGACAGGCCTCTGAAGCTTTCTTT. It yields the protein CASSLEGQASEAFF. Variable domain in full (rest from reference TRBV5-1 and TRBJ1-1): KAGVTQTPRYLIKTRGQQVTLSCSPISGHRSVSWYQQTPGQGLQFLFEYFSETQRNKGNFPGRFSGRQFSNSRSEMNVSTLELGDSALYLCASSLEGQASEAFFGQGTRLTVV.

This rearrangement joins TRBV11-2 to TRBJ2-1, with a possible D match to TRBD2 (5 bases). CDR1 and CDR2 from the germline V gene are SGHAT and FQNNGV. With 1 base removed from V and 0 bases from J, the gap between germline ends came to 7 bases. This CDR3 contains 15 residues. The CDR3 DNA follows: TGTGCCAGCAGCTTAGGAGGGAGCTCCTACAATGAGCAGTTCTTC. This encodes CASSLGGSSYNEQFF.

The V and J genes are TRBV19 and TRBJ2-3, with 10 bases lining up with TRBD2. CDR3 size: 14 residues. Germline V gives CDR1 LNHDA, CDR2 SQIVND (reference sequence). The junction had 6 bases not matched to a gene; V was cut back by 8 bases and J by 4 bases. As DNA, the CDR3 is TGTGCCAGTTATAGCGGGGGGAACGCAGATACGCAGTATTTT. It specifies CASYSGGNADTQYF.

This clone is a singleton in its sample. As DNA, the CDR3 is TGTGCCAGTAGAGTAGGGTCCGGAAACACCATATATTTT. This sequence encodes CASRVGSGNTIYF. This sequence joins TRBV19 and TRBJ1-3; D unclear. The germline CDR1 and CDR2 sequences are LNHDA and SQIVND (reference sequence). V lost 6 bases and J 4 bases, leaving 10 bases between the germline ends. The CDR3 contains 13 residues.

The CDR3 reads CASSKATVLDEQFF. The CDR3 DNA is TGTGCCAGCAGCAAAGCGACAGTTTTGGATGAGCAGTTCTTC. This chain uses TRBV21-1 with TRBJ2-1; TRBD1, as called in the table, went unchecked against the DNA. TRBV21-1 is a pseudogene segment. The length of the CDR3 is 14 residues.

The J gene is TRBJ2-6, the V gene TRBV4-2; the match to TRBD2 covers 7 bases. V shed 0 bases and J 0 bases; nucleotides not matched to a gene: 8. This CDR3 contains 19 residues. From germline, CDR1 is LGHNA and CDR2 YNFKEQ. The CDR3 region is CASSQDFGGGYSGANVLTF. CDR3 in DNA: TGTGCCAGCAGCCAAGACTTTGGCGGGGGTTACTCTGGGGCCAACGTCCTGACTTTC.

This clone was seen once. The chain couples TRBV19 to TRBJ1-5; D not certain. V lost 0 bases to trimming and J lost 11 bases, with 8 bases between them. There are 12 residues in the CDR3. Germline CDR1 and CDR2: LNHDA and SQIVND (reference sequence). The DNA for the CDR3 is TGTGCCAGTAGTATAGAAGGCGGGGCCCAGCATTTT. It specifies CASSIEGGAQHF.

The CDR3 DNA sequence: TGTGCCAGCAGCTTTAGAGGGGCTGGGGCCAACGTCCTGACTTTC. This codes for CASSFRGAGANVLTF. The rearrangement joins TRBV5-6 to TRBJ2-6; D may match TRBD1 or TRBD2 (5 bases each). There are 15 residues in the CDR3. V was trimmed by 2 bases and J by 2 bases, leaving 8 bases between them. Germline V gene data show CDR1 as SGHDT and CDR2 as YYEEEE.

A few counts support this clone. V and J are TRBV5-1 and TRBJ1-1, with D possibly matching TRBD1 (5 bases). Germline V gene lookup returns CDR1 SGHRS and CDR2 YFSETQ. V was cut by 4 bases and J by 1 base, with 17 bases left in between. CDR3 size: 16 residues. CDR3 residues: CASSGKGQGGNTEAFF. As DNA, the CDR3 is TGCGCCAGCAGCGGGAAGGGGCAGGGAGGGAACACTGAAGCTTTCTTT.